This T cell receptor beta chain emerged from a study of a mutant IDH1 vaccine in newly diagnosed glioma. Study context: Patients arrived already treated with radiotherapy, temozolomide, or both, most having had both. Study-wide findings and caveats: Pseudoprogression seemed unrelated to changes in top peripheral T cell clonotypes.

The germline gives CDR1 MNHNS, CDR2 SASEGT. Trimming pared 5 bases from V and 5 bases from J, leaving 19 bases between. This CDR3 is 15 amino acids long. The data were produced by immunoSEQ multiplex PCR, yet TCRdb's version contains in-frame clones alone and is incomplete. The table shows tens of thousands of clones, with about three quarters occurring only once. Time point reported: baseline, week 1 (first vaccination visit). As for treatment: pre-vaccination baseline after standard-of-care therapy. New astrocytomas of WHO grade 3 or 4 that were IDH1-mutant and ATRX-lost were found in the donors. With respect to this clone: Antigen: not known.

This material consisted of peripheral blood mononuclear cells (PBMCs), taken from a glioma patient treated with radiotherapy, temozolomide or both. The chain couples TRBV6-1 to TRBJ2-7, with D possibly being TRBD1 or TRBD2 (6 bases each). The clonotype comes from a man aged 45-60 years with glioma. Some clones in this sample may be carry-over from other donors' samples. CDR3 DNA: TGTGCCAGCAGTACCGACGGGGGCCAAAGGGACGAGCAGTACTTC. It is translated as CASSTDGGQRDEQYF.